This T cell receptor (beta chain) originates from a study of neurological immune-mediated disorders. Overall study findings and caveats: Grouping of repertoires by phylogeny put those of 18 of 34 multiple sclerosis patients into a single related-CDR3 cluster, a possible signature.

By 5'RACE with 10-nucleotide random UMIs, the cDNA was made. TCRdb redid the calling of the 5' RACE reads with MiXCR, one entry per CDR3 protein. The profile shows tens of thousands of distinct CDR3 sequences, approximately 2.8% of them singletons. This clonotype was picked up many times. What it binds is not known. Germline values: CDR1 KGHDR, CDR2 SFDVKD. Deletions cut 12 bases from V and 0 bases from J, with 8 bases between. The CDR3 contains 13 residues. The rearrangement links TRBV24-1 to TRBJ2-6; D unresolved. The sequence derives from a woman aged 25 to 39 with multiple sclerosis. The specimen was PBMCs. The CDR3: CASGYSGANVLTF. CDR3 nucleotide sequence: TGTGCCTCCGGGTACTCTGGGGCCAACGTCCTGACTTTC.